A single sample gave rise to the 32 T cell receptor beta chains below, sequenced in a study of blood T cell repertoires in COVID-19. The table came from immunoSEQ multiplex PCR; TCRdb's copy has only in-frame clones and leaves some out. The table has about 350,000 clones, 88% seen once. The sequenced material came from PBMCs or T cells enriched from blood (not recorded which). Receptors were obtained from a woman in her 30s who had been exposed to COVID-19.

The chain couples TRBV5-5 to TRBJ2-3; D is possibly TRBD2 (6 bases). V was pared by 0 bases and J by 6 bases, with 20 bases between. The germline gives CDR1 SGHKS, CDR2 YYEKEE (reference sequence). This CDR3 has 17 residues. CDR3 DNA: TGTGCCAGCAGCTTGGTTGGGACTGCCGGTTTGGGGGATACGCAGTATTTT. As protein: CASSLVGTAGLGDTQYF.

The sample holds a few counts of this clone. The chain is built from TRBV24-1 and TRBJ1-5; 8 bases map to TRBD1. From germline, CDR1 is KGHDR and CDR2 SFDVKD. V was clipped by 4 bases and J by 2 bases; unmatched bases: 12. This CDR3 spans 18 amino acids. CDR3 sequence (DNA): TGTGCCACCAGTGACGGGGCAGGGGGCGTTTCGGGCAATCAGCCCCAGCATTTT. Its translation is CATSDGAGGVSGNQPQHF.

The chain joins TRBV7-8 to TRBJ1-3; 9 bases fit TRBD1. The CDR3 runs 16 residues. With 2 bases clipped from V and 4 bases from J, the junction kept 6 bases outside the gene matches. Germline loops: CDR1 SGHVS, CDR2 FQNEAQ. The CDR3: CASSLRDRVSGNTIYF. CDR3 in DNA: TGTGCCAGCAGCTTAAGGGACAGGGTGTCCGGAAACACCATATATTTT.

The chain has TRBV27 and TRBJ2-7, with 8 bases matching TRBD1. There are 14 residues in the CDR3. The trim removed 6 bases at V and 6 bases at J, leaving 10 bases unmatched. Germline V gene sequence: CDR1 MNHEY, CDR2 SMNVEV (reference sequence). CDR3: CASRPGQGVGEQYF. The CDR3 DNA follows: TGTGCCAGCAGACCCGGACAGGGTGTAGGCGAGCAGTACTTC.

This clone was picked up a small number of times. This CDR3 is CASRRGQVNSPLHF. The CDR3 DNA follows: TGTGCCAGCAGGCGGGGACAGGTTAATTCACCCCTCCACTTT. V usage is TRBV2 and J usage is TRBJ1-6; the match to TRBD1 covers 8 bases. The CDR3 sequence is 14 residues long. V trimming: 6 bases; J trimming: 6 bases; junction bases outside the gene matches: 4. CDR1 and CDR2 from the germline V gene are SNHLY and FYNNEI.

The chain has TRBV5-1 and TRBJ1-3, with D perhaps matching TRBD1 (5 bases). The germline V gene has CDR1 SGHRS and CDR2 YFSETQ. V was pared by 4 bases and J by 0 bases, with 14 bases between. This CDR3 is built from 16 residues. CDR3 sequence reads: CASSPRTDISGNTIYF. For the CDR3, the DNA is TGCGCCAGCAGCCCCCGGACGGACATCTCTGGAAACACCATATATTTT.

The chain recombines TRBV28 with TRBJ1-2, with 7 positions matching TRBD1. From germline, CDR1 is MDHEN and CDR2 SYDVKM. The CDR3 has 15 amino acids. V lost 5 bases and J lost 3; bases outside the gene matches: 9. CDR3 in DNA: TGTGCCAGCAGTCCAGGGACAGAGCACGACTATGGCTACACCTTC. Translation gives CASSPGTEHDYGYTF.

The chain employs TRBV9 and TRBJ2-1; D ambiguous. This CDR3 spans 14 amino acids. V lost 4 bases and J lost 0, with 8 bases in between. CDR1 and CDR2 (germline): SGDLS, YYNGEE. In DNA, the CDR3 is TGTGCCAGCAGCCCCCTTAGCTCCTACAATGAGCAGTTCTTC. This encodes CASSPLSSYNEQFF.

The V gene is TRBV11-2, the J gene TRBJ1-6, with 9 positions matching TRBD1. The V gene end was trimmed by 0 bases and the J gene end by 8 bases; junction bases not matched to a gene: 8. The CDR3 length is 17 residues. CDR1 and CDR2 (germline): SGHAT, FQNNGV. CDR3 DNA sequence: TGTGCCAGCAGCTTAGAGGGGACAGGGTGGGGGGATTCACCCCTCCACTTT. Amino acids: CASSLEGTGWGDSPLHF.

This chain joins TRBV6-2 or TRBV6-3 and TRBJ1-2; TRBD1 agrees at 7 bases. J gave up 3 bases and V 1 base, and 5 bases lay outside the gene matches. Germline lookup yields CDR1 MNHEY and CDR2 SVGEGT. This CDR3 spans 15 amino acids. The CDR3 spells CASSYWDSEYYGYTF. The CDR3 bases are TGTGCCAGCAGTTACTGGGACAGCGAGTACTATGGCTACACCTTC.

The gene calls are TRBV7-3 and TRBJ2-5; TRBD2 is a possible D gene (6 bases). The CDR3 spans 14 residues. Germline V gene sequence: CDR1 SGHTA, CDR2 FQGTGA. Between the trimmed V and J ends, which lost 2 bases and 3 bases, there was a span of 10 bases. In nucleotides, the CDR3 is TGTGCCAGCAGCTTAGCGCCGGGAGAAGAGACCCAGTACTTC. This gives the protein CASSLAPGEETQYF. The variable domain in full, with the rest retrieved from reference TRBV7-3 and TRBJ2-5, is GAGVSQTPSNKVTEKGKYVELRCDPISGHTALYWYRQSLGQGPEFLIYFQGTGAADDSGLPNDRFFAVRPEGSVSTLKIQRTERGDSAVYLCASSLAPGEETQYFGPGTRLLVL.

The V gene is TRBV7-8, the J gene TRBJ2-7, with D perhaps matching TRBD2 (5 bases). The CDR3 sequence is 13 residues long. V lost 3 bases and J lost 4, with 10 bases in between. CDR1 is SGHVS and CDR2 is FQNEAQ in the germline V gene. The CDR3 region has the DNA TGTGCCAGCAGCTTTAGCACTAGTTACGAGCAGTACTTC. Translated: CASSFSTSYEQYF.

The rearrangement joins TRBV7-3 to TRBJ2-3; maybe TRBD1 (6 bases). Trimming left V 3 bases short and J 6 bases short, with 13 bases between. The CDR3 is 14 amino acids. Germline V lookup: CDR1 SGHTA, CDR2 FQGTGA. As DNA, the CDR3 is TGTGCCAGCAGCTTGGCAGGGGATGTGGATACGCAGTATTTT. Its protein is CASSLAGDVDTQYF.

The J gene is TRBJ2-3, the V gene TRBV29-1; possibly TRBD2 for D (5 bases). The CDR3 consists of 13 residues. Germline V gene lookup returns CDR1 SQVTM and CDR2 ANQGSEA. Trimming stripped 0 bases from V and 3 bases from J, with 7 bases between. The DNA of the CDR3 is TGCAGCGTTGAAGACGGGATGACAGATACGCAGTATTTT. The encoded protein is CSVEDGMTDTQYF.

V is TRBV28 and J is TRBJ1-3, with 9 bases identical to TRBD1. The germline gives CDR1 MDHEN, CDR2 SYDVKM. The CDR3 totals 14 residues. V lost 7 bases to trimming and J lost 4 bases; unmatched junction nucleotides: 5. This CDR3 is CASTTGGRGNTIYF. CDR3 DNA sequence: TGTGCCAGCACTACAGGGGGCAGAGGAAACACCATATATTTT.

J is TRBJ2-3 and V is TRBV10-3; 16 bases match TRBD2. The CDR3 is 18 amino acids. Per germline, CDR1 ENHRY and CDR2 SYGVKD. Losses at the gene ends were 6 bases for V and 0 bases for J; bases not matched to a gene: 6. This CDR3 is CAIRPGLAGGASTDTQYF. As DNA, the CDR3 is TGTGCCATCAGGCCGGGACTAGCGGGGGGGGCTAGCACAGATACGCAGTATTTT.

This chain joins TRBV27 and TRBJ1-6; the D is unclear. Germline CDR1 reads MNHEY; CDR2 reads SMNVEV (reference sequence). Trimming pared 2 bases from V and 4 bases from J, leaving 9 bases between. The CDR3 length is 15 residues. The CDR3 DNA reads as TGTGCCAGCAGTTTAGCGGGCCCTTATAATTCACCCCTCCACTTT. It translates to CASSLAGPYNSPLHF.

The J gene is TRBJ1-5, the V gene TRBV5-1; maybe TRBD1 (6 bases). This CDR3 spans 15 amino acids. Germline V CDR1 and CDR2: SGHRS, YFSETQ. V lost 0 bases and J 2 bases, leaving 9 bases between the germline ends. The CDR3 spells CASSLAGAGNQPQHF. CDR3 nucleotide sequence: TGCGCCAGCAGCTTGGCAGGGGCTGGCAATCAGCCCCAGCATTTT.

This clone was observed a single time. This chain uses TRBV5-1 with TRBJ2-7, with 10 bases lining up with TRBD1. With 3 bases clipped from V and 7 bases from J, the junction kept 7 bases outside the gene matches. The CDR3 has 14 residues. Germline V gives CDR1 SGHRS, CDR2 YFSETQ. The CDR3 nucleotides read TGCGCCAGCAGCTGGGACAGGGGAGAGTGGGAGCAGTACTTC. Residues: CASSWDRGEWEQYF. Using reference TRBV5-1 and TRBJ2-7 for the parts outside the CDR3, the full variable domain is KAGVTQTPRYLIKTRGQQVTLSCSPISGHRSVSWYQQTPGQGLQFLFEYFSETQRNKGNFPGRFSGRQFSNSRSEMNVSTLELGDSALYLCASSWDRGEWEQYFGPGTRLTVT.

V and J are TRBV2 and TRBJ2-7; 11 bases are a match to TRBD1. In germline, CDR1 is SNHLY, CDR2 FYNNEI. The CDR3 has 13 amino acids. Unmatched junction bases numbered 5, after V lost 7 bases and J lost 6 bases. The CDR3, as DNA: TGTGCCAGCACTCAGGACAGGGGGCGCGAGCAGTACTTC. The encoded protein is CASTQDRGREQYF.

This clone is a singleton in its sample. The V gene is TRBV3-1 (or the pseudogene TRBV3-2), the J gene TRBJ2-3; 10 bases match TRBD2. Germline-derived CDR1 and CDR2 are LGHDT and YNNKEL (reference sequence). V gave up 1 base and J gave up 2 bases; unmatched junction bases: 3. This CDR3 spans 16 amino acids. Written as DNA, the CDR3 is TGTGCCAGCAGCCAAGCTAGCGGGAGCTTCACAGATACGCAGTATTTT. Translated: CASSQASGSFTDTQYF.

This clone occurred once. This chain links TRBV2 with TRBJ2-2; D gene ambiguous. Trimming removed 5 bases from V and 2 bases from J, with 6 bases in between. This CDR3 comprises 13 residues. Germline V gene lookup returns CDR1 SNHLY and CDR2 FYNNEI. The CDR3 DNA sequence: TGTGCCAGCAGTCAGACAAACACCGGGGAGCTGTTTTTT. This codes for CASSQTNTGELFF.

The genes are TRBV28 and TRBJ2-7, with TRBD1 matching 7 bases. The CDR3 covers 15 residues. Germline V gene lookup returns CDR1 MDHEN and CDR2 SYDVKM. Trimming at V came to 1 base and at J to 3 bases, leaving 6 bases not matched to a gene. The CDR3 here is CASSLSDRSLYEQYF. Here the CDR3 DNA reads TGTGCCAGCAGTTTATCGGACAGGTCCCTCTACGAGCAGTACTTC. Variable domain in full (rest from reference TRBV28 and TRBJ2-7): DVKVTQSSRYLVKRTGEKVFLECVQDMDHENMFWYRQDPGLGLRLIYFSYDVKMKEKGDIPEGYSVSREKKERFSLILESASTNQTSMYLCASSLSDRSLYEQYFGPGTRLTVT.

This chain joins TRBV5-4 and TRBJ2-5; 10 nucleotides match TRBD2. The CDR3 spans 16 residues. Trimming removed 2 bases from V and 5 bases from J; junction bases left unmatched: 9. CDR1 is SGHNT, CDR2 YYREEE, per germline (reference sequence). This chain's CDR3 is CASSFGLLAGEETQYF. For the CDR3, the DNA is TGTGCCAGCAGCTTCGGCCTTCTAGCGGGAGAGGAGACCCAGTACTTC.

This rearrangement joins TRBV27 to TRBJ1-2; perhaps TRBD1 as D (5 bases). This CDR3 is 14 amino acids long. The ends were cut back, 4 bases at V and 6 bases at J, with 15 bases in the middle. Germline V CDR1 and CDR2: MNHEY, SMNVEV (reference sequence). The CDR3 bases are TGTGCCAGCAGTTACGGAGGGGTTTCTCATGGCTACACCTTC. It codes for CASSYGGVSHGYTF.

The chain employs TRBV4-1 and TRBJ2-5, with 7 positions matching TRBD2. The V segment lost 1 base and the J segment 4 bases; nucleotides outside the gene matches: 6. Germline V lookup: CDR1 MGHRA, CDR2 YSYEKL. CDR3 length: 15 amino acids. The CDR3 bases are TGCGCCAGCAGCCAAGCGATGGGGGGGACAGAGACCCAGTACTTC. Translation: CASSQAMGGTETQYF.

The chain couples TRBV7-9 to TRBJ2-1; no clear D. Germline values: CDR1 SEHNR, CDR2 FQNEAQ (reference sequence). The CDR3 extends over 16 amino acids. The germline V and J ends were trimmed by 5 bases and 0 bases, with 14 bases remaining between them. The CDR3 here is CASSTLATHSYNEQFF. The CDR3 nucleotides are TGTGCCAGCAGCACCTTAGCTACCCACTCCTACAATGAGCAGTTCTTC.

This sequence joins TRBV11-3 and TRBJ1-2; D is possibly TRBD1 (5 bases). Germline CDR1 is SGHNT and CDR2 is YENEEA. Trimming shortened V by 4 bases and J by 3 bases, and 12 bases separated the two germline ends. The CDR3 sequence is 14 residues long. The CDR3 region has the DNA TGTGCCAGCAGCTCCCCTTGGGGGGACTATGGCTACACCTTC. Translation: CASSSPWGDYGYTF.

This clone was counted only a few times. V usage is TRBV29-1 and J usage is TRBJ1-1; D ambiguous. Germline V lookup: CDR1 SQVTM, CDR2 ANQGSEA. The CDR3 contains 14 residues. V shed 1 base and J shed 3 bases, with 12 bases lying between them. The CDR3 nucleotides read TGCAGCGTTGAAGTCAGGTTCCTCGACACTGAAGCTTTCTTT. It translates to CSVEVRFLDTEAFF.

The chain is built from TRBV10-3 and TRBJ2-1, with 14 bases lining up with TRBD2. The V gene end was trimmed by 8 bases and the J gene end by 10 bases; junction bases not matched to a gene: 10. The CDR3 runs to 15 residues. Germline-derived CDR1 and CDR2 are ENHRY and SYGVKD. CDR3 protein: CAIEAGTSGSKEQFF. The CDR3 DNA sequence: TGTGCCATCGAAGCCGGGACTAGCGGGAGTAAGGAGCAGTTCTTC.

The rearrangement joins TRBV11-2 to TRBJ1-2; no reliable D call. The CDR3 is 12 residues long. From germline, CDR1 is SGHAT and CDR2 FQNNGV. V lost 5 bases to trimming and J lost 7 bases, with 11 bases between them. CDR3 residues: CASSPGNSGYTF. The CDR3 DNA sequence: TGTGCCAGCAGCCCCGGGAATTCTGGCTACACCTTC. Full variable domain (outside the CDR3, taken from reference TRBV11-2 and TRBJ1-2): EAGVAQSPRYKIIEKRQSVAFWCNPISGHATLYWYQQILGQGPKLLIQFQNNGVVDDSQLPKDRFSAERLKGVDSTLKIQPAKLEDSAVYLCASSPGNSGYTFGSGTRLTVV.

This chain connects TRBV14 to TRBJ2-7, with TRBD1 as a possible D gene (6 bases). The ends were cut back, 3 bases at V and 6 bases at J, with 9 bases in the middle. The CDR3 loop spans 12 amino acids. Germline V gene data show CDR1 as SGHDN and CDR2 as FVKESK. The CDR3 DNA is TGTGCCAGCAGCCAGACAGGCCTCGAGCAGTACTTC. Translated: CASSQTGLEQYF.